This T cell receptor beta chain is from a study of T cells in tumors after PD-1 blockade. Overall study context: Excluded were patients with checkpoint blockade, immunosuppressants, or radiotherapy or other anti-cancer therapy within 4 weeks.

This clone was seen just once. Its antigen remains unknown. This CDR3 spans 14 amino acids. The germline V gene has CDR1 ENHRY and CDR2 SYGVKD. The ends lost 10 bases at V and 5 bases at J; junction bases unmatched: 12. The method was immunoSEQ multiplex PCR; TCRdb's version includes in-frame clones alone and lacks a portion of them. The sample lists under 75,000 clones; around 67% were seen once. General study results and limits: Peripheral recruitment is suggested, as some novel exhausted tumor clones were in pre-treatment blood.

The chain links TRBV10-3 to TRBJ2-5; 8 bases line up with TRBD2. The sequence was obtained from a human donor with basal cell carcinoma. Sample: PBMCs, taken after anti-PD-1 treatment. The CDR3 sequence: CATLRGLAQETQYF. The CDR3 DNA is TGTGCCACACTCCGCGGACTAGCTCAGGAGACCCAGTACTTC.